This T cell receptor beta chain was observed in a study of beta chain features in type 1 diabetes. Study information: On cell yields, gender and age, patients and healthy donors were similar. Findings of the study overall: Across all four CD4+ subsets, people with type 1 diabetes showed modestly shorter TCRB CDR3s. Fewer insertions but more deletions were seen at VDJ junctions in type 1 diabetes patients. It was among patients, rather than healthy donors, that naive, central memory and Treg TCRB repertoires appeared more similar.

This clone was counted between two and nine times. Its antigen is still unknown. As every portion of the isolated RNA was reverse transcribed, the sequencing read expressed TCRB transcripts. Assay: immunoSEQ multiplex PCR; the TCRdb copy retains only in-frame clones and omits some. The repertoire has almost 350,000 clones, around 9% of them found once; the top ten carry 1%. Cell sorting via CD45RO/CCR7/CD25/CD127/CD95/CD27 was performed to obtain CD4+ naive, central memory, regulatory and stem cell-like memory cells. The CDR3 totals 15 residues. V gave up 4 bases and J gave up 8 bases, with 20 bases separating them. Germline loops: CDR1 GTSNPN, CDR2 SVGIG (reference sequence).

The V and J genes are TRBV30 and TRBJ1-4; no reliable D call. This clonotype originated in a man aged 25 to 45 with type 1 diabetes. The sequenced sample consisted of central memory CD4+ T cells from blood. The CDR3 sequence: CAWKRTPRICEKLFF. Here the CDR3 DNA reads TGTGCCTGGAAAAGGACCCCAAGAATCTGCGAAAAACTGTTTTTT.